The clone carrying this T cell receptor (beta chain) was counted between two and nine times. The J segment lost 4 bases and the V segment lost 0 bases, leaving 3 bases of the junction unmatched. The germline CDR1 and CDR2 sequences are LGHNA and YSLEER. The CDR3 has 15 amino acids. A second about 7 to 12 cycle PCR used barcoded and J-beta primers. Via MiXCR, TCRdb re-called the 5' RACE reads, giving one row per CDR3 protein. Counted here are 650,000 to 950,000 distinct CDR3 sequences, 44% occurring once; the ten biggest clones make up nearly 20%. The data originate from a study of blood T cells in healthy people across ages.

The sample consisted of blood. This clonotype originated in a man between 60 and 70 years old in good health. The chain uses TRBV4-3 and TRBJ2-4, with TRBD2 matching 7 bases. The DNA of the CDR3 is TGCGCCAGCAGCCAAGAGGGGGGGACTAAAAACATTCAGTACTTC. This gives the protein CASSQEGGTKNIQYF.